Each of the 8 T cell receptor beta chains below was sequenced from the same sample in a study of early T cells in non-severe SARS-CoV-2 infection. TCRdb redid the calling of the 5' RACE reads with MiXCR, one entry per CDR3 protein. The sample shows roughly 49,000 distinct CDR3 sequences, around 4% of them seen only once. The sample comprised whole blood. The receptors come from an adult who was a healthcare worker with PCR-confirmed SARS-CoV-2 infection or an uninfected control (not recorded which).

In this sample, this clonotype turned up many times. The chain couples TRBV11-1 to TRBJ2-2, with D uncertain. This CDR3 contains 12 residues. The V gene lost 1 base and the J gene lost 7 bases, with 4 bases spanning the gap. The germline gives CDR1 SGHAT, CDR2 FQDESV (reference sequence). The CDR3 loop is CASSLVNGELFF. CDR3 DNA: TGTGCCAGCAGCTTAGTCAACGGGGAGCTGTTTTTT.

In this sample, this clonotype turned up many times. The chain uses TRBV2 and TRBJ2-2; a weak D match, TRBD2 (5 bases). The CDR3 spans 12 residues. V was cut by 4 bases and J by 8 bases, with 8 bases left in between. CDR1 SNHLY and CDR2 FYNNEI come from the germline V gene. For the CDR3, the DNA is TGTGCCAGCAGTGTGCCGGGGGGGGAGCTGTTTTTT. Residues: CASSVPGGELFF. Combining the CDR3 with reference TRBV2 and TRBJ2-2 gives the whole variable domain EPEVTQTPSHQVTQMGQEVILRCVPISNHLYFYWYRQILGQKVEFLVSFYNNEISEKSEIFDDQFSVERPDGSNFTLKIRSTKLEDSAMYFCASSVPGGELFFGEGSRLTVL.

This clonotype was recorded at least ten times. V usage is TRBV20-1 and J usage is TRBJ2-7; TRBD1 aligns across 10 bases. Unmatched junction bases numbered 3, after V lost 0 bases and J lost 1 base. CDR3 length: 15 residues. From germline, CDR1 is DFQATT and CDR2 SNEGSKA (reference sequence). For the CDR3, the DNA is TGCAGTGCTAGAGATCGGACAGGGGGTTCCTACGAGCAGTACTTC. Translated: CSARDRTGGSYEQYF.

This chain joins TRBV20-1 and TRBJ1-6, with D uncertain. V gave up 6 bases and J gave up 9 bases, with 15 bases separating them. The CDR3 sequence is 13 residues long. Germline V lookup: CDR1 DFQATT, CDR2 SNEGSKA (reference sequence). CDR3 sequence reads: CSASTPSGSPLHF. DNA for the CDR3: TGCAGTGCCTCCACGCCTAGCGGTTCACCCCTCCACTTT.

This clonotype came up many times. The genes are TRBV4-2 and TRBJ2-3; D gene uncertain. The CDR3 length is 16 residues. Trimming cost V 0 bases and J 1 base, with 11 bases left between them. CDR1 is LGHNA, CDR2 YNFKEQ, per germline. The CDR3 DNA sequence: TGTGCCAGCAGCCAAGAGGGAAGGACGGGCACAGATACGCAGTATTTT. It codes for CASSQEGRTGTDTQYF.

This clonotype was detected many times. This rearrangement joins TRBV5-1 to TRBJ1-2; 7 bases match TRBD1. After removal of 0 bases from V and 4 bases from J, the junction contained 3 bases not matched to a gene. Germline CDR1 and CDR2: SGHRS and YFSETQ. The CDR3 is 14 residues long. The chain's CDR3 is CASSLVEGAYGYTF. CDR3 nucleotide sequence: TGCGCCAGCAGCTTGGTGGAGGGGGCCTATGGCTACACCTTC. Full variable domain (remainder filled in from reference TRBV5-1 and TRBJ1-2): KAGVTQTPRYLIKTRGQQVTLSCSPISGHRSVSWYQQTPGQGLQFLFEYFSETQRNKGNFPGRFSGRQFSNSRSEMNVSTLELGDSALYLCASSLVEGAYGYTFGSGTRLTVV.

This clonotype was seen repeatedly, ten times or more. The genes are TRBV5-1 and TRBJ2-3; the D gene is possibly TRBD2 (5 bases). Germline CDR1 reads SGHRS; CDR2 reads YFSETQ. Trimming removed 0 bases from V and 5 bases from J, with 13 bases in between. The CDR3 is 15 amino acids. This CDR3 reads CASSLETSGRDTQYF. The CDR3 DNA follows: TGCGCCAGCAGCTTGGAAACTAGTGGAAGAGATACGCAGTATTTT.

At least ten counts were recorded for this clonotype. The V call is TRBV3-1, the J call TRBJ1-1, with D hard to call. The CDR3 totals 16 residues. Germline V CDR1 and CDR2: LGHDT, YNNKEL (reference sequence). V dropped 1 base and J dropped 5 bases, with 17 bases sitting between them. The CDR3 spells CASSQAVSTIITEAFF. The CDR3 DNA reads TGTGCCAGCAGCCAAGCCGTCAGTACCATAATAACTGAAGCTTTCTTT.